This T cell receptor (beta chain) was observed in a study of T cell responses to AZD1222 COVID-19 vaccine. Whole-study findings and limits: CD4 TCRs associated with vaccination spanned spike, dominating at 160-218 and 743-854.

Assay used: immunoSEQ multiplex PCR; TCRdb lists only in-frame clones, some missing. This sample has roughly 67,000 clones, with 89% found just once. This clone has just one count. Its specificity is not known. V was clipped by 7 bases and J by 6 bases, with 10 bases between them. The CDR3 sequence is 12 residues long. The V gene's germline CDR1 is SGHDT and CDR2 YYEEEE. Source: peripheral blood, taken 28 days after the second AZD1222 dose. The sequence derives from an adult who received the AZD1222 COVID-19 vaccine. The genes are TRBV5-6 and TRBJ2-2; the D is unclear. The CDR3 is CASGLNSGELFF. The CDR3 region has the DNA TGTGCCAGCGGATTAAACTCCGGGGAGCTGTTTTTT.